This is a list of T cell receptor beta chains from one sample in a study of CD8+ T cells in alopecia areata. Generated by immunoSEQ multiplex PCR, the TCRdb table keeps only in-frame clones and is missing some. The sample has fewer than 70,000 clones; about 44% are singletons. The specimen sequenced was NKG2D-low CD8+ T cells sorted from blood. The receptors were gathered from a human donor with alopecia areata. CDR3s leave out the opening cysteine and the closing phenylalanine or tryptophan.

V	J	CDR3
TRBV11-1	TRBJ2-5	ASSSWGAGSETQY
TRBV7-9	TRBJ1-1	ASSSLWSQGAQNTEAF
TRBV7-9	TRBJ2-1	ASSGQGRNEQF
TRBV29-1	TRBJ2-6	SVEDRQGGSGANVLT
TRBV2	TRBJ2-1	ASSGTGNYNEQF
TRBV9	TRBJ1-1	ASSVEAGWGTEAF
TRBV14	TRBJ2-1	ASSPTGGGEQF
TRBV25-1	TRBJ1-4	ASSQQGQKLF
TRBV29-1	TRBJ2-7	SVEDNRGEQY
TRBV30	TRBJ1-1	AWTAGVGDTEAF
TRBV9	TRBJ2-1	ASSVASGTGNEQF
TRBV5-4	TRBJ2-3	ASSQSKPLASTDTQY
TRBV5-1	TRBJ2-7	ASSHNYEQY
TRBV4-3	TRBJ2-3	ASSLSLLGRTTDTQY
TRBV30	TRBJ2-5	AWSVQLAGGETQY